The T cell receptor (beta chain) described here comes from a study of T-cell reconstitution after alpha-beta-depleted transplantation in children. This CDR3 comprises 19 residues. Germline CDR1 LGHDT, CDR2 YNNKEL (reference sequence). J lost 4 bases, V lost 0 bases, and 16 bases had no gene match. Regarding the study as a whole: Expanded clones from the graft, numbering several hundred, reportedly supplied alpha-beta T cells about two months after transplant.

For TCRbeta, the library was prepared with unique molecular identifiers. TCRdb reprocessed the PCR reads with MiXCR, giving one entry per CDR3 protein. The sample shows 550,000 to 800,000 distinct CDR3 sequences, over 10% of them seen only once. A note on this clonotype: Its specificity is not known.

The V gene is TRBV3-1, the J gene TRBJ2-5; 8 nucleotides agree with TRBD2. The receptor comes from a girl aged 2 to 9 with congenital amegakaryocytic thrombocytopenia, due to receive a stem cell transplant. The sequencing here drew on PBMCs, taken before TCRalphabeta/CD19-depleted stem cell transplant. The CDR3 here is CASSQDGLGTRIIRETQYF. The CDR3 DNA follows: TGTGCCAGCAGCCAAGATGGGCTAGGGACTAGGATTATTCGAGAGACCCAGTACTTC.